The present T cell receptor beta chain was sequenced within a study of cytomegalovirus exposure and HLA in healthy donors. Study-wide points: With high specificity and sensitivity, the classifier reportedly diagnosed cytomegalovirus status. Later on, a genetic analysis was performed. It linked a missense variant in DCLRE1C with V- and J-gene trimming of TCR beta. When the data were analyzed later, several of the most significant clusters appeared to be linked to common viral pathogens.

Regarding this clone: No antigen is known for it.

PCR involved 60 Vbeta and 13 Jbeta primers. TCRdb's table, derived via immunoSEQ multiplex PCR, lists solely in-frame clones and lacks some. The record lists tens of thousands of clones, of which the ten most abundant hold approximately 2.1%. The CDR3 loop spans 15 amino acids. V lost 1 base to trimming and J lost 5 bases; unmatched junction nucleotides: 2. Germline assignment: CDR1 LGHNA and CDR2 YSLEER. The rearrangement joins TRBV4-3 to TRBJ2-3; 11 bases fit TRBD2. Sequenced input: PBMCs. The TCR comes from a female donor in good health and CMV-seronegative. In DNA, the CDR3 is TGCGCCAGCAGCCAAGCAACTAGCGGGAGAGATACGCAGTATTTT. Translating it yields CASSQATSGRDTQYF.